Below, 10 T cell receptor beta chains from the same sample are listed, as sequenced in a study of graft-versus-host responses after intestinal transplantation. Profiling relied on immunoSEQ multiplex PCR, and the TCRdb table lists in-frame clones only, not all of them. The table records 3,500 to 4,000 clones, roughly two fifths of them present only once. The study plated 200,000 CFSE-labeled responders with 200,000 irradiated, violet-dye-labeled stimulators. This sample comprised alloreactive CD8+ T cells from a mixed lymphocyte reaction culture, obtained before transplantation. The sample's subset: CFSE-low proliferating T cells sorted from roughly 6-day pre-transplant mixed lymphocyte reaction (GvH or HvG direction). The receptors shown here come from a human patient who was an organ donor for intestinal transplantation.

J is TRBJ2-4 and V is TRBV5-1, with 7 positions matching TRBD1. Germline CDR1 and CDR2: SGHRS and YFSETQ. The J segment lost 8 bases and the V segment lost 4 bases, leaving 12 bases of the junction unmatched. The CDR3 runs to 15 residues. CDR3 sequence reads: CASSATRWDSDIQYF. In DNA form, the CDR3 reads TGCGCCAGCAGCGCAACCCGCTGGGACAGTGACATTCAGTACTTC.

This clone was counted a few times. This chain uses TRBV28 with TRBJ1-1; D unclear. V was clipped by 6 bases and J by 3 bases, with 17 bases between them. The CDR3 is 15 amino acids. From germline, CDR1 is MDHEN and CDR2 SYDVKM. The CDR3, as DNA: TGTGCCAGCAGGAATTCCAGGATCGAGTACACTGAAGCTTTCTTT. It translates to CASRNSRIEYTEAFF. Based on the CDR3 plus reference TRBV28 and TRBJ1-1, the full variable domain is DVKVTQSSRYLVKRTGEKVFLECVQDMDHENMFWYRQDPGLGLRLIYFSYDVKMKEKGDIPEGYSVSREKKERFSLILESASTNQTSMYLCASRNSRIEYTEAFFGQGTRLTVV.

CDR3 sequence: CASSPNPLAGEVGEQFF. For the CDR3, the DNA is TGTGCCAGCAGCCCCAACCCACTAGCGGGAGAGGTTGGTGAGCAGTTCTTC. The V and J genes are TRBV11-2 and TRBJ2-1; 11 nucleotides align to TRBD2. Germline trimming cut 5 bases from V and 9 bases from J; bases unmatched to any gene: 15. There are 17 residues in the CDR3. Germline assignment: CDR1 SGHAT and CDR2 FQNNGV.

V usage is TRBV9 and J usage is TRBJ2-5; D remains unclear. Per germline, CDR1 SGDLS and CDR2 YYNGEE. The CDR3 covers 15 residues. V lost 1 base to trimming and J lost 4 bases, with 14 bases between them. The chain's CDR3 is CASSVQAVLGETQYF. As DNA, the CDR3 is TGTGCCAGCAGCGTACAGGCCGTTCTGGGAGAGACCCAGTACTTC.

The chain couples TRBV4-2 to TRBJ2-1; TRBD2 matches 7 bases. CDR3 size: 18 residues. Germline V lookup: CDR1 LGHNA, CDR2 YNFKEQ. Trimming at V came to 4 bases and at J to 4 bases, leaving 16 bases not matched to a gene. The CDR3 spells CASSPPLLRAGAYNEQFF. In DNA form, the CDR3 reads TGTGCCAGCAGCCCTCCCTTGTTGAGGGCGGGAGCGTACAATGAGCAGTTCTTC.

The V call is TRBV4-1, the J call TRBJ1-4; perhaps TRBD1 as D (5 bases). The CDR3 contains 17 residues. CDR1 is MGHRA, CDR2 YSYEKL, per germline. The ends were cut back, 1 base at V and 3 bases at J, with 15 bases in the middle. CDR3: CASSQVWIRAPNEKLFF. In DNA form, the CDR3 reads TGCGCCAGCAGCCAAGTTTGGATCAGGGCCCCTAATGAAAAACTGTTTTTT.

This chain connects TRBV6-5 to TRBJ1-1; 7 nucleotides match TRBD1. Germline V CDR1 and CDR2: MNHEY, SVGAGI. J was trimmed by 1 base and V by 0 bases; bases with no gene match: 2. The CDR3 is 15 amino acids. The CDR3 sequence is CASSYSYRGNTEAFF. The CDR3 DNA follows: TGTGCCAGCAGTTACTCGTACAGGGGGAACACTGAAGCTTTCTTT.

The chain recombines TRBV12-1 with TRBJ1-1; the table names TRBD1, a call not compared with the DNA. TRBV12-1 is a known pseudogene. The CDR3 consists of 20 residues. CDR3 sequence reads: CASSSRKGQATMRVNTEAFF. In nucleotides, the CDR3 is TGTGCCAGCAGCTCACGAAAGGGACAGGCGACGATGAGGGTCAACACTGAAGCTTTCTTT.

This clone has more than one count but fewer than ten. The J gene is TRBJ1-5, the V gene TRBV6-1; D not resolved. Trimming stripped 6 bases from V and 0 bases from J, with 12 bases between. This CDR3 comprises 15 residues. Germline V gene lookup returns CDR1 MNHNS and CDR2 SASEGT. The CDR3 region has the DNA TGTGCCAGCAGCCCTAAGTTAAATAGCAATCAGCCCCAGCATTTT. This sequence encodes CASSPKLNSNQPQHF.

This chain uses TRBV19 with TRBJ2-1; 11 bases align to TRBD2. V was pared by 5 bases and J by 4 bases, with 7 bases of the junction left unmatched. Germline lookup yields CDR1 LNHDA and CDR2 SQIVND (reference sequence). The CDR3 spans 16 residues. Here the CDR3 DNA reads TGTGCCAGTAGTCCAACTAGCGGGGGATCTTACAATGAGCAGTTCTTC. Translating gives CASSPTSGGSYNEQFF.